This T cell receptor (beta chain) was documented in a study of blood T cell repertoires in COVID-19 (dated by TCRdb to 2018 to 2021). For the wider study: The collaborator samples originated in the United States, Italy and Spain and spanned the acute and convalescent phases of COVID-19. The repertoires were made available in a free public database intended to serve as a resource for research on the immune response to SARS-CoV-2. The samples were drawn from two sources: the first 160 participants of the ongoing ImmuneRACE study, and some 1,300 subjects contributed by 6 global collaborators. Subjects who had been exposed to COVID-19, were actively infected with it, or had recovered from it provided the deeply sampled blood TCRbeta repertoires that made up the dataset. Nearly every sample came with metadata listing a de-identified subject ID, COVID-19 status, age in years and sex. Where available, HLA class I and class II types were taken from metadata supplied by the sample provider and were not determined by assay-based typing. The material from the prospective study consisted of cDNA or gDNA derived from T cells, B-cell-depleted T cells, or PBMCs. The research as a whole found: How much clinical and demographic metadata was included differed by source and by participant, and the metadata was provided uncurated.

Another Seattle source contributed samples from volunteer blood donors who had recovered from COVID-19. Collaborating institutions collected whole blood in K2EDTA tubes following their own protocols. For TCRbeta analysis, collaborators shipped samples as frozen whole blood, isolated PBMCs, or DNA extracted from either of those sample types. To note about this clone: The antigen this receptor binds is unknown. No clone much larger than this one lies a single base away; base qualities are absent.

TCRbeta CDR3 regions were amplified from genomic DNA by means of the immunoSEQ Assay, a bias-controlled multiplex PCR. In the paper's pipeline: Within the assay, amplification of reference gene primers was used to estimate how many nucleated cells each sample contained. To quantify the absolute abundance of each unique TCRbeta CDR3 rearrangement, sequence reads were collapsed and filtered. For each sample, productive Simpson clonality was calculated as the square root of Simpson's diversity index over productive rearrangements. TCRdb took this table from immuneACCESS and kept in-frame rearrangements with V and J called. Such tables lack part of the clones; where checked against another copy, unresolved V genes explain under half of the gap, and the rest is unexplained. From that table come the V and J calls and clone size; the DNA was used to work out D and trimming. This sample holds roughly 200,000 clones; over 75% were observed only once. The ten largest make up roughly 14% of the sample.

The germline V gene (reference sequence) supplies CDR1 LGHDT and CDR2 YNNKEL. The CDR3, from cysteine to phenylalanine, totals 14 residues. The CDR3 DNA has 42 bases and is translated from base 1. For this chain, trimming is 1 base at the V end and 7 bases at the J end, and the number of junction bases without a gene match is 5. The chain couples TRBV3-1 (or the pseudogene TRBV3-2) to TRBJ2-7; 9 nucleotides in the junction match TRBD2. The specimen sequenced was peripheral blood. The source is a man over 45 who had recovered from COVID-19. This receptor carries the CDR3 CASSQGAGGLEQYF. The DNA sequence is TGTGCCAGCAGCCAAGGCGCGGGAGGGCTTGAGCAGTACTTC.